This paragraph covers one TCR beta chain sequence. The antigen remains unidentified. The data were taken from a study of cytomegalovirus exposure and HLA in healthy donors. Whole-study results and caveats: The majority of CMV-associated TCR beta chains were reported as apparently HLA-restricted in a later analysis. The HLA-A and HLA-B alleles of most subjects were reportedly predicted accurately from TCR beta sequences.

Germline V gene data show CDR1 as LGHNA and CDR2 as YNFKEQ. The CDR3 totals 15 residues. The V end was cut by 1 base, the J end by 8 bases, with 15 bases between. 13 Jbeta primers and 60 Vbeta primers were used for the PCR. Some clones are missing from TCRdb's copy, which holds only in-frame ones; the method was immunoSEQ multiplex PCR. This sample carries roughly 180,000 clones, roughly 85% of them seen once, and the ten largest clones take 1%. The specimen was PBMCs. The rearrangement links TRBV4-2 to TRBJ2-1; D is possibly TRBD1 (5 bases). This receptor was taken from a boy between 2 and 15 years old in good health and CMV-seronegative. The CDR3 loop reads CASSQGQGNIHEQFF. The CDR3 coding sequence is TGTGCCAGCAGCCAAGGGCAGGGAAATATCCATGAGCAGTTCTTC.